The text below deals with one TCR beta chain. Its antigen is unidentified. This entry is derived from a study of cytomegalovirus exposure and HLA in healthy donors. The J segment lost 6 bases and the V segment lost 6 bases, leaving 7 bases of the junction unmatched. This CDR3 comprises 14 residues. CDR1 is SNHLY, CDR2 FYNNEI, per germline. Findings and caveats of the study: HLA restriction was apparent for most CMV-associated TCR beta chains in a later analysis.

Vbeta (60) and Jbeta (13) primers were used in the PCR. Using immunoSEQ multiplex PCR, the repertoire was profiled, and TCRdb retains in-frame clones only, with some absent. This sample yields more than 95,000 clones, of which over 65% are seen a single time; around a tenth belongs to the top ten. The genes are TRBV2 and TRBJ2-2; 7 bases fit TRBD1. The clonotype was recovered from a woman aged 50 to 60 in good health and CMV-seropositive. Source material: PBMCs. For the CDR3, the DNA is TGTGCCAGCAGCATCGGACAGGTGGCCGGGGAGCTGTTTTTT. Amino acids: CASSIGQVAGELFF.